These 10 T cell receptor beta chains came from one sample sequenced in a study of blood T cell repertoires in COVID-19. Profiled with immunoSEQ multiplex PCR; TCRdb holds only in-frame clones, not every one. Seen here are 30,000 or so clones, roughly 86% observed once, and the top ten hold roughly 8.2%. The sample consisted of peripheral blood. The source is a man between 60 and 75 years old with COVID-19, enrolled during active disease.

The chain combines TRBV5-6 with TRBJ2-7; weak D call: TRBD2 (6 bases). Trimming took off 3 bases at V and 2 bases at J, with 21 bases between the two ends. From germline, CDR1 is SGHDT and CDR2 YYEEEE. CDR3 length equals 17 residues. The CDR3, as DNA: TGTGCCAGCAGCTCCAACTCCGAGGCGGGGATCACCTACGAGCAGTACTTC. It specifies CASSSNSEAGITYEQYF. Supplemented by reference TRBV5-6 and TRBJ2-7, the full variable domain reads DAGVTQSPTHLIKTRGQQVTLRCSPKSGHDTVSWYQQALGQGPQFIFQYYEEEERQRGNFPDRFSGHQFPNYSSELNVNALLLGDSALYLCASSSNSEAGITYEQYFGPGTRLTVT.

CDR3 in DNA: TGCGCCAGCAGCAAAGGGACTAGCGGGGACCAAGAGACCCAGTACTTC. As protein: CASSKGTSGDQETQYF. The V call is TRBV5-1, the J call TRBJ2-5; 13 bases line up with TRBD2. V was clipped by 4 bases and J by 0 bases; unmatched bases: 3. This CDR3 region has 16 residues. Germline V gene sequence: CDR1 SGHRS, CDR2 YFSETQ.

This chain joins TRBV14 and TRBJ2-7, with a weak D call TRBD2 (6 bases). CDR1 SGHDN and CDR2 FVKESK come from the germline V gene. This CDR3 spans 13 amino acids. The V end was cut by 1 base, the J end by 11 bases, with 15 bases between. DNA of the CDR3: TGTGCCAGCAGCCAAGCCGCTGGGGGGACCGAGTACTTC. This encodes CASSQAAGGTEYF.

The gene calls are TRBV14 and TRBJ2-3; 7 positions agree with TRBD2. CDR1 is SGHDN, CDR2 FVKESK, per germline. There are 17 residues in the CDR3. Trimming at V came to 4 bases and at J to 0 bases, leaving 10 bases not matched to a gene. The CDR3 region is CASSPFSGGGSTDTQYF. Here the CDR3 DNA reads TGTGCCAGCAGCCCGTTTTCGGGAGGAGGAAGCACAGATACGCAGTATTTT.

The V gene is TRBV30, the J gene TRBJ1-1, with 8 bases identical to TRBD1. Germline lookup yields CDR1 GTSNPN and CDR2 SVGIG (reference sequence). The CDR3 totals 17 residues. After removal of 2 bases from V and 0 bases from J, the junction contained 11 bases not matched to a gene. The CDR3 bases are TGTGCCTGGAGTTCTAATGGGGCACAGGGGGTGAACACTGAAGCTTTCTTT. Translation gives CAWSSNGAQGVNTEAFF.

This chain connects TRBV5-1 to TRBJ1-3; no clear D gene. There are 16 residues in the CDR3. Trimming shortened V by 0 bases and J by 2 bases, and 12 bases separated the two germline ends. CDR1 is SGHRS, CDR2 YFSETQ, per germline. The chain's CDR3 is CASSLALAMAGNTIYF. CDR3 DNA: TGCGCCAGCAGCTTGGCCTTGGCAATGGCTGGAAACACCATATATTTT. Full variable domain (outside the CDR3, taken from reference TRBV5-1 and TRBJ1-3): KAGVTQTPRYLIKTRGQQVTLSCSPISGHRSVSWYQQTPGQGLQFLFEYFSETQRNKGNFPGRFSGRQFSNSRSEMNVSTLELGDSALYLCASSLALAMAGNTIYFGEGSWLTVV.

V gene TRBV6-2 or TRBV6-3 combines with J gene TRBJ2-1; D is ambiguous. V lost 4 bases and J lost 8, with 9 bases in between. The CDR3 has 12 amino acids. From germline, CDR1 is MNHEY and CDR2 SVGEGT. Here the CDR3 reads CASSLPPDEQFF. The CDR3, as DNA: TGTGCCAGCAGTTTGCCACCGGATGAGCAGTTCTTC.

The DNA for the CDR3 is TGTGCCAGCAGCCAAGGGGGCGGCTACGAGCAGTACTTC. Residues: CASSQGGGYEQYF. V is TRBV16 and J is TRBJ2-7; perhaps TRBD1 as D (6 bases). CDR3 size: 13 residues. Germline CDR1 and CDR2: KGHSY and FQNENV. Trimming removed 2 bases from V and 3 bases from J, with 8 bases in between. Full variable domain (missing parts from reference TRBV16 and TRBJ2-7): GEEVAQTPKHLVRGEGQKAKLYCAPIKGHSYVFWYQQVLKNEFKFLISFQNENVFDETGMPKERFSAKCLPNSPCSLEIQATKLEDSAVYFCASSQGGGYEQYFGPGTRLTVT.

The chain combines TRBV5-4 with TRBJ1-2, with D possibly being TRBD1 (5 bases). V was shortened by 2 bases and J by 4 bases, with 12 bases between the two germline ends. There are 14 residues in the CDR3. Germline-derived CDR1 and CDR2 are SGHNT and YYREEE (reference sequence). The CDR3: CASSFGAELYGYTF. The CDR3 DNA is TGTGCCAGCAGCTTTGGGGCCGAGCTCTATGGCTACACCTTC.

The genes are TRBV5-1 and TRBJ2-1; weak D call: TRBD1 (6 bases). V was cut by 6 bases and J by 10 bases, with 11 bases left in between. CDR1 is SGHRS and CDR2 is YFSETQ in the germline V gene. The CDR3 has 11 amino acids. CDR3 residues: CASKGETEQFF. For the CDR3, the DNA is TGCGCCAGCAAGGGGGAGACAGAGCAGTTCTTC. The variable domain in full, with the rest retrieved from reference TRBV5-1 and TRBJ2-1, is KAGVTQTPRYLIKTRGQQVTLSCSPISGHRSVSWYQQTPGQGLQFLFEYFSETQRNKGNFPGRFSGRQFSNSRSEMNVSTLELGDSALYLCASKGETEQFFGPGTRLTVL.